These 23 T cell receptor beta chains originate from one sample sequenced in a study of T cell responses to AZD1222 COVID-19 vaccine. Data came from immunoSEQ multiplex PCR; TCRdb stores just in-frame clones and leaves some out. The top ten clones hold 11% to 15% of a sample with 120,000 or so clones, 92% of them seen once. The sequencing used peripheral blood, collected on day 0 of AZD1222 vaccination. The receptors here all came from an adult in good health.

The V and J genes are TRBV18 and TRBJ1-2; D unresolved. This CDR3 comprises 16 residues. The V end was cut by 0 bases, the J end by 0 bases, with 11 bases between. Germline CDR1 KGHSH, CDR2 LQKENI. The CDR3 bases are TGTGCCAGCTCACCACCAGGGCCCCTTGCTAACTATGGCTACACCTTC. It is translated as CASSPPGPLANYGYTF.

This chain uses TRBV13 with TRBJ2-5; possibly TRBD1 or TRBD2 for D (5 bases each). The V end was cut by 3 bases, the J end by 4 bases, with 15 bases between. The CDR3 spans 15 residues. CDR1 and CDR2 (germline): PRHDT, FYEKMQ (reference sequence). The CDR3 sequence: CASSLTVREGETQYF. The DNA for the CDR3 is TGTGCCAGCAGCTTGACAGTAAGAGAGGGAGAGACCCAGTACTTC.

The V gene is TRBV13, the J gene TRBJ1-1; D is unresolved. Looked up from germline, CDR1 is PRHDT and CDR2 is FYEKMQ (reference sequence). The V end was cut by 0 bases, the J end by 0 bases, with 8 bases between. The length of the CDR3 is 15 residues. The CDR3 DNA follows: TGTGCCAGCAGCTTAGGCTGGGTGGTGAACACTGAAGCTTTCTTT. Its translation is CASSLGWVVNTEAFF.

The rearrangement joins TRBV9 to TRBJ2-2, with D unresolved. Germline CDR1 and CDR2: SGDLS and YYNGEE. This CDR3 contains 14 residues. Trimming took off 4 bases at V and 0 bases at J, with 7 bases between the two ends. The DNA of the CDR3 is TGTGCCAGCAGCACTCGCTCGAACACCGGGGAGCTGTTTTTT. Translation gives CASSTRSNTGELFF.

This rearrangement joins TRBV25-1 to TRBJ1-5; no definite D call. The germline V and J ends were trimmed by 8 bases and 9 bases, with 14 bases remaining between them. Germline V lookup: CDR1 MGHDK, CDR2 SYGVNS. This CDR3 comprises 12 residues. The CDR3, as DNA: TGTGCCAGCGGAGGACCGCTGGGGCCCCAGCATTTT. This sequence encodes CASGGPLGPQHF.

As to this clone: Other nucleotide sequences from this sample produce the same CDR3. The rearrangement joins TRBV6-2 or TRBV6-3 to TRBJ1-1; 7 bases are a match to TRBD1. CDR3 length equals 13 residues. The germline CDR1 and CDR2 sequences are MNHEY and SVGEGT. V was pared by 5 bases and J by 4 bases, with 4 bases of the junction left unmatched. CDR3 coding DNA: TGTGCCAGCAGTCATCAGGGGGGCACTGAAGCTTTCTTT. Its protein is CASSHQGGTEAFF.

The chain recombines TRBV3-1 (or the pseudogene TRBV3-2) with TRBJ2-1; 12 nucleotides line up with TRBD2. The germline gives CDR1 LGHDT, CDR2 YNNKEL (reference sequence). V trimming: 0 bases; J trimming: 4 bases; junction bases outside the gene matches: 4. The CDR3 extends over 17 amino acids. The CDR3 DNA reads TGTGCCAGCAGCCAAGAACTAGGACTAGCGGGGTACAATGAGCAGTTCTTC. Protein: CASSQELGLAGYNEQFF.

The chain joins TRBV18 to TRBJ1-2; D is possibly TRBD1 (6 bases). V lost 4 bases and J lost 1, with 13 bases in between. This CDR3 has 15 residues. Germline CDR1 and CDR2: KGHSH and LQKENI. CDR3 sequence (DNA): TGTGCCAGCTCACTATGGGGGGCTGATAACTATGGCTACACCTTC. It is translated as CASSLWGADNYGYTF. Supplemented by reference TRBV18 and TRBJ1-2, the full variable domain reads NAGVMQNPRHLVRRRGQEARLRCSPMKGHSHVYWYRQLPEEGLKFMVYLQKENIIDESGMPKERFSAEFPKEGPSILRIQQVVRGDSAAYFCASSLWGADNYGYTFGSGTRLTVV.

The chain couples TRBV7-2 to TRBJ1-6; perhaps TRBD1 as D (6 bases). V lost 1 base and J 5 bases, leaving 9 bases between the germline ends. The CDR3 totals 15 residues. Germline-derived CDR1 and CDR2 are SGHTA and FQGNSA. In nucleotides, the CDR3 is TGTGCCAGCAGCTTAGAGGGACAAAATAATTCACCCCTCCACTTT. Translating it yields CASSLEGQNNSPLHF.

This clone was observed once. The CDR3 loop is CASSLTPPGTGDDTQYF. CDR3 bases: TGTGCCAGCAGCTTAACACCCCCCGGGACTGGCGACGATACGCAGTATTTT. The chain combines TRBV7-2 with TRBJ2-3, with D perhaps TRBD2 (6 bases). The CDR3 is 17 residues long. In germline, CDR1 is SGHTA, CDR2 FQGNSA. V was trimmed by 2 bases and J by 6 bases, leaving 21 bases between them.

J is TRBJ1-2 and V is TRBV27; D unresolved. Germline values: CDR1 MNHEY, CDR2 SMNVEV (reference sequence). CDR3 length equals 13 residues. Trimming took 2 bases from V and 2 from J, leaving 6 bases between them. The CDR3 loop reads CASSLTQNYGYTF. CDR3 nucleotide sequence: TGTGCCAGCAGTTTAACACAAAACTATGGCTACACCTTC.

The gene calls are TRBV28 and TRBJ2-7, with 8 bases matching TRBD1. Germline V CDR1 and CDR2: MDHEN, SYDVKM. The CDR3 has 13 amino acids. Trimming took 5 bases from V and 4 from J; bases not matched to a gene: 4. This CDR3 reads CASSPRDRYEQYF. The CDR3 nucleotides are TGTGCCAGCAGTCCGCGGGACAGGTACGAGCAGTACTTC.

The chain joins TRBV7-2 to TRBJ1-6; no clear D gene. The CDR3 extends over 14 amino acids. Germline V CDR1 and CDR2: SGHTA, FQGNSA. The V end lost 1 base, the J end lost 10 bases, and 11 bases lay between the germline ends. The CDR3 is CASSLGGIWSPLHF. CDR3 in DNA: TGTGCCAGCAGCTTAGGAGGAATTTGGTCACCCCTCCACTTT.

The V and J genes are TRBV6-5 and TRBJ1-2; tentatively, D is TRBD1 (5 bases). The V end lost 5 bases, the J end lost 4 bases, and 11 bases lay between the germline ends. Germline values: CDR1 MNHEY, CDR2 SVGAGI. CDR3 size: 13 residues. Here the CDR3 DNA reads TGTGCCAGCAGTAGAAGACAGTCCTATGGCTACACCTTC. It translates to CASSRRQSYGYTF.

This chain links TRBV7-2 with TRBJ2-5; 13 bases map to TRBD2. Trimming at V came to 4 bases and at J to 9 bases, leaving 8 bases not matched to a gene. This CDR3 has 15 residues. Per the germline V gene, CDR1 is SGHTA and CDR2 is FQGNSA. The CDR3 DNA sequence: TGTGCCAGCAGCTCGGGACTAGCGGGGAAGGGGGCCCAGTACTTC. Residues: CASSSGLAGKGAQYF.

The chain carries TRBV14 and TRBJ2-7; D is possibly TRBD1 (5 bases). Between the trimmed V and J ends, which lost 6 bases and 2 bases, there was a span of 14 bases. The CDR3 has 14 residues. Germline assignment: CDR1 SGHDN and CDR2 FVKESK. The CDR3, as DNA: TGTGCCAGCAGTCAGGGTAGTTGGGCCTACGAGCAGTACTTC. This encodes CASSQGSWAYEQYF.

The V call is TRBV4-3, the J call TRBJ1-1; 9 bases align to TRBD1. The germline gives CDR1 LGHNA, CDR2 YSLEER. V dropped 5 bases and J dropped 6; count of bases not matched to a gene: 7. The CDR3 sequence is 14 residues long. CDR3 nucleotides: TGCGCCAGCAGCTTCCGGGACAGGGAGCCTGAAGCTTTCTTT. It codes for CASSFRDREPEAFF.

Only one count was recorded for this clone. The chain's CDR3 is CASSPRESNQPQHF. The CDR3 region has the DNA TGTGCCAGCAGCCCAAGGGAGAGTAATCAGCCCCAGCATTTT. V usage is TRBV9 and J usage is TRBJ1-5, with no clear D. The germline CDR1 and CDR2 sequences are SGDLS and YYNGEE. Trimming took off 4 bases at V and 4 bases at J, with 12 bases between the two ends. The CDR3 is made up of 14 amino acids.

In its sample, this clone was seen once. The chain joins TRBV9 to TRBJ2-5, with 10 bases matching TRBD2. The V gene's germline CDR1 is SGDLS and CDR2 YYNGEE. The CDR3 contains 15 residues. With 2 bases clipped from V and 0 bases from J, the junction kept 1 base outside the gene matches. The CDR3 nucleotides read TGTGCCAGCAGCGTTAGCGGGGGGTACCAAGAGACCCAGTACTTC. Protein: CASSVSGGYQETQYF. The variable domain in full, completed from reference TRBV9 and TRBJ2-5, reads DSGVTQTPKHLITATGQRVTLRCSPRSGDLSVYWYQQSLDQGLQFLIQYYNGEERAKGNILERFSAQQFPDLHSELNLSSLELGDSALYFCASSVSGGYQETQYFGPGTRLLVL.

Only a few counts were recorded for this clone. The V call is TRBV9, the J call TRBJ1-2, with 8 positions matching TRBD1. Unmatched junction bases numbered 7, after V lost 4 bases and J lost 5 bases. The CDR3 extends over 14 amino acids. The germline CDR1 and CDR2 sequences are SGDLS and YYNGEE. CDR3 region: CASSFGQGDYGYTF. CDR3 DNA: TGTGCCAGCAGCTTTGGACAGGGAGATTATGGCTACACCTTC.

The rearrangement links TRBV19 to TRBJ1-5; D gene uncertain. The CDR3 runs to 16 residues. V dropped 7 bases and J dropped 1 base, with 17 bases sitting between them. CDR1 is LNHDA and CDR2 is SQIVND in the germline V gene (reference sequence). The DNA for the CDR3 is TGTGCCAGTACCTCACCGGCAACGGGCAGCAATCAGCCCCAGCATTTT. Amino acids: CASTSPATGSNQPQHF.

The chain carries TRBV5-5 and TRBJ1-2; no firm D call. This CDR3 spans 16 amino acids. The V gene's germline CDR1 is SGHKS and CDR2 YYEKEE (reference sequence). The germline V and J ends were trimmed by 3 bases and 1 base, with 16 bases remaining between them. CDR3 amino acids: CASSSQELLHNYGYTF. In nucleotides, the CDR3 is TGTGCCAGCAGCTCTCAGGAGCTGCTCCATAACTATGGCTACACCTTC.

The rearrangement uses TRBV10-3 and TRBJ2-1; 16 nucleotides line up with TRBD2. The V gene end was trimmed by 4 bases and the J gene end by 7 bases; junction bases not matched to a gene: 13. Per germline, CDR1 ENHRY and CDR2 SYGVKD. The CDR3 length is 19 residues. The CDR3 loop reads CAISGLPGTSGRAANEQFF. Here the CDR3 DNA reads TGTGCCATCAGTGGGCTCCCCGGGACTAGCGGGAGGGCCGCGAATGAGCAGTTCTTC.